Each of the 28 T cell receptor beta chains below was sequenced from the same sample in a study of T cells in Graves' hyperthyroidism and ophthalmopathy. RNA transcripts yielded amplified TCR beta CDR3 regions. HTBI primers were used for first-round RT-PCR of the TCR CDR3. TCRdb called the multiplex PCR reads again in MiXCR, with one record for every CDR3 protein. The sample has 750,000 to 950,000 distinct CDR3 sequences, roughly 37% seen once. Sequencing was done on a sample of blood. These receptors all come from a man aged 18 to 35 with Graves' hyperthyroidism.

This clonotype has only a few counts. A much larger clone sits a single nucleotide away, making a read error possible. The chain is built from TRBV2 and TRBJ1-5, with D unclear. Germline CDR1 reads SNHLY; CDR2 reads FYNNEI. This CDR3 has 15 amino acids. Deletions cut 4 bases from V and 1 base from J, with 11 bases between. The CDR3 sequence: CASSGREFSNQPQHF. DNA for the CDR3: TGTGCCAGCAGTGGTAGGGAGTTCAGCAATCAGCCCCAGCATTTT.

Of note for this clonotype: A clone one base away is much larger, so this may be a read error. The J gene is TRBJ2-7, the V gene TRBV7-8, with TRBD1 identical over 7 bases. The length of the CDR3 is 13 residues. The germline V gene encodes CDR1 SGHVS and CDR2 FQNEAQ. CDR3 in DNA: TGTACCAGCAGCTTCTACAGGGGCAACGAGCAGTACTTC. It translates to CTSSFYRGNEQYF.

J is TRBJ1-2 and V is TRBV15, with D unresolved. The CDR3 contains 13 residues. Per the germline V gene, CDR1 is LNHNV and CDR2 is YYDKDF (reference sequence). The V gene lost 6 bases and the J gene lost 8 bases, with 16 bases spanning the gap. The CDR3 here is CATSSPQREGYTF. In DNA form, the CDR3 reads TGTGCCACCAGTAGCCCCCAAAGGGAGGGCTACACCTTC. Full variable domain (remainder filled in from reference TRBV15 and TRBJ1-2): DAMVIQNPRYQVTQFGKPVTLSCSQTLNHNVMYWYQQKSSQAPKLLFHYYDKDFNNEADTPDNFQSRRPNTSFCFLDIRSPGLGDTAMYLCATSSPQREGYTFGSGTRLTVV.

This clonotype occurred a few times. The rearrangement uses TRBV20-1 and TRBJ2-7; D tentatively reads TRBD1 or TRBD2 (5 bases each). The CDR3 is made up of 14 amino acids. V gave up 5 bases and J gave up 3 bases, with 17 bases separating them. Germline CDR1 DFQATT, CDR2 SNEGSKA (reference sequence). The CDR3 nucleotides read TGCAGTGCTCGAGGGGAGAGGACATACTACGAGCAGTACTTC. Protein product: CSARGERTYYEQYF.

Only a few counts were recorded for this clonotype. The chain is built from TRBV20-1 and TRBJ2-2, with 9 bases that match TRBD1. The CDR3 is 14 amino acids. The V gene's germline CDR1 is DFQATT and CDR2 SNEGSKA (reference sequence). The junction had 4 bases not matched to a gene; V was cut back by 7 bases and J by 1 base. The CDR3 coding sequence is TGCAGTGGGACGGACAGGGGGAACACCGGGGAGCTGTTTTTT. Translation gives CSGTDRGNTGELFF.

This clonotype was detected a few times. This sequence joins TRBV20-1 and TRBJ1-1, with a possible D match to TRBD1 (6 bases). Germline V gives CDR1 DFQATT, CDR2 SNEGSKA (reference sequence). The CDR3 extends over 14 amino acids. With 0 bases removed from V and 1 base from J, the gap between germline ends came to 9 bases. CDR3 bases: TGCAGTGCTAGAGAAGACAGGCGGAACACTGAAGCTTTCTTT. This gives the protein CSAREDRRNTEAFF.

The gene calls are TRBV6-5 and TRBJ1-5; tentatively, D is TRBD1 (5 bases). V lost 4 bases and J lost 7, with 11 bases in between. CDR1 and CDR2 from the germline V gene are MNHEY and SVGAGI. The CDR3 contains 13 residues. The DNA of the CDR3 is TGTGCCAGCAGTTCCCGACAGACACAGCCCCAGCATTTT. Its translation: CASSSRQTQPQHF.

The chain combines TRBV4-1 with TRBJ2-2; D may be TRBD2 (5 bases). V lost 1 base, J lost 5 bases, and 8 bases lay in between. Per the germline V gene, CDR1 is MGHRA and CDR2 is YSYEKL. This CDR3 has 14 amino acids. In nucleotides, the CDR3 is TGCGCCAGCAGCCAAGTGGAGGCTACCGGGGAGCTGTTTTTT. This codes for CASSQVEATGELFF.

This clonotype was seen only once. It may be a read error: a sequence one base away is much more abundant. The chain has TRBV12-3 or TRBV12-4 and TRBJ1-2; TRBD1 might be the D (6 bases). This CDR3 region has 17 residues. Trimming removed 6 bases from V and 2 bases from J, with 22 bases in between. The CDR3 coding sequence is TGTGCCAGCAGCACGCCATTAAATGGCAGGGGAAACTATGGCTACACCTTC. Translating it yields CASSTPLNGRGNYGYTF.

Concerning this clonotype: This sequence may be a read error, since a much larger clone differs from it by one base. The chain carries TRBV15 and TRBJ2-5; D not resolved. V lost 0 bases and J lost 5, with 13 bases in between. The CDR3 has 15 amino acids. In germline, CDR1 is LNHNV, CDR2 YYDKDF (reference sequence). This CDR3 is CATSRDPGRRETQYF. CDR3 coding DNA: TGTGCCACCAGCAGAGATCCAGGCCGCCGGGAGACCCAGTACTTC.

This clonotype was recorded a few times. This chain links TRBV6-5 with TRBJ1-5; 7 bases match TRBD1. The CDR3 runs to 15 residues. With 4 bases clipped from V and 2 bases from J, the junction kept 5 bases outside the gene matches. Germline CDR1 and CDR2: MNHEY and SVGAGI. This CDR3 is CASSWKGAGNQPQHF. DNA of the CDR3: TGTGCCAGCAGTTGGAAGGGGGCAGGCAATCAGCCCCAGCATTTT.

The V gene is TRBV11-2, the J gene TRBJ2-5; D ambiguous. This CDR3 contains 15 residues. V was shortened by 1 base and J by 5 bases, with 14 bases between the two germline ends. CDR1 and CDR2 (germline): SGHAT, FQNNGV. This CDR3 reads CASSLGSSPRETQYF. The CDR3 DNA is TGTGCCAGCAGCTTAGGGTCCTCCCCCCGGGAGACCCAGTACTTC. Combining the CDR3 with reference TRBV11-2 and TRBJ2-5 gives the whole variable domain EAGVAQSPRYKIIEKRQSVAFWCNPISGHATLYWYQQILGQGPKLLIQFQNNGVVDDSQLPKDRFSAERLKGVDSTLKIQPAKLEDSAVYLCASSLGSSPRETQYFGPGTRLLVL.

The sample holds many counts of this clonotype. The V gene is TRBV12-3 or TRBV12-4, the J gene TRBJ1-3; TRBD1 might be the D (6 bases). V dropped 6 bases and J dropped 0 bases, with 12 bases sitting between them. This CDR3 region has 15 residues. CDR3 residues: CASSLAGVSGNTIYF. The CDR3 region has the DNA TGTGCCAGCAGCCTCGCAGGGGTCTCTGGAAACACCATATATTTT.

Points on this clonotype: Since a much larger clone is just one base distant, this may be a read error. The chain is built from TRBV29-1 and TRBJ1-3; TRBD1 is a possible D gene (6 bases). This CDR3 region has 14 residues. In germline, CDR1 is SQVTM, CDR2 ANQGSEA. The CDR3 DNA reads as TGCAGCGTTGCCCCTACAGGGAAAGGAAGCACCATATATTTT. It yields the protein CSVAPTGKGSTIYF.

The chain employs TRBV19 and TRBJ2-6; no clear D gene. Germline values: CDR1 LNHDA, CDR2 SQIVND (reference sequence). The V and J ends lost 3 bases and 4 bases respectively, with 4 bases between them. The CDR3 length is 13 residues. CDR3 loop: CASSIQGANVLTF. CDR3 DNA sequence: TGTGCCAGTAGTATCCAGGGGGCCAACGTCCTGACTTTC.

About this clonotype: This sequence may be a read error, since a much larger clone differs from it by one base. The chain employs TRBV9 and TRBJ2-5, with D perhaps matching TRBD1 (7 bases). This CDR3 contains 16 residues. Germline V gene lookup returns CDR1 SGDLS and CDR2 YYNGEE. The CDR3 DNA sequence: TGTTCCAGCAGCGCCGAGGGGGCGGGATGGCCGGAGACCCAGTACTTC. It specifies CSSSAEGAGWPETQYF.

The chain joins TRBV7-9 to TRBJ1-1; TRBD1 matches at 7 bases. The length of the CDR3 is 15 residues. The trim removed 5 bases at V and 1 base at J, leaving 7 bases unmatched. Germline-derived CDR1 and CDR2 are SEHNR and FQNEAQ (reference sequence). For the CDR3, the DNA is TGTGCCAGCAGCCCACGGGACAGAGCGAACACTGAAGCTTTCTTT. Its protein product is CASSPRDRANTEAFF.

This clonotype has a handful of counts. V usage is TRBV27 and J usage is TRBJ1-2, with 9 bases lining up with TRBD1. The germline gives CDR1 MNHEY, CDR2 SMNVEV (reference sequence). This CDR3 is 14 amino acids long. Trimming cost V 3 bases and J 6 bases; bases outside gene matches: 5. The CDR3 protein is CASSLTTGGNGYTF. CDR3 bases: TGTGCCAGCAGTTTGACGACAGGGGGGAATGGCTACACCTTC.

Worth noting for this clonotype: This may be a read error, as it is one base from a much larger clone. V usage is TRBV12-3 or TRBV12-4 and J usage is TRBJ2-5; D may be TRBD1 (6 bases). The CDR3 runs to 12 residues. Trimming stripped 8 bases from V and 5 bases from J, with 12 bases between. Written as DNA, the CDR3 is TGTGCCAGCCGCCAGGGGCCTGAGACCCAGTACTTC. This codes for CASRQGPETQYF.

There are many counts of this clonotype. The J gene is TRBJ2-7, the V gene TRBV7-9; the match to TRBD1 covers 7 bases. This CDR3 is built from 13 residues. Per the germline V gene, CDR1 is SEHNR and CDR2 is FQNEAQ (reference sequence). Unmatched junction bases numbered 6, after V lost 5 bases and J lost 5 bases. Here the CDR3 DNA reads TGTGCCAGCAGCCCTCCGGGACAGAACGAGCAGTACTTC. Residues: CASSPPGQNEQYF.

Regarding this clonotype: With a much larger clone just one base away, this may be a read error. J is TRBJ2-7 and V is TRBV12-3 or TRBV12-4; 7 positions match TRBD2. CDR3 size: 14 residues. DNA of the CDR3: TGTGCCATCAGCCCCCTTCGCGGGAGTAACGAGCGGTACTTC. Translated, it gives CAISPLRGSNERYF.

The DNA for the CDR3 is TGTGCCAGTAGTATCCAGGGTGCCCAGGCGGGCGAGCAGTACTTC. It encodes CASSIQGAQAGEQYF. The chain uses TRBV19 and TRBJ2-7; TRBD1 or TRBD2 may be the D gene (5 bases each). From germline, CDR1 is LNHDA and CDR2 SQIVND (reference sequence). The CDR3 is made up of 15 amino acids. Trimming pared 3 bases from V and 6 bases from J, leaving 18 bases between.

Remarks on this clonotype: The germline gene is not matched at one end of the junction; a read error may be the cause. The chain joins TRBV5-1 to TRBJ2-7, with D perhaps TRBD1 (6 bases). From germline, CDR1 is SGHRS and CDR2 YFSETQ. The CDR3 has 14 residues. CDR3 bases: TGTGCCAGCAGCAGGGCAGGGGTCTTATACGAGCAGTACTTC. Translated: CASSRAGVLYEQYF.

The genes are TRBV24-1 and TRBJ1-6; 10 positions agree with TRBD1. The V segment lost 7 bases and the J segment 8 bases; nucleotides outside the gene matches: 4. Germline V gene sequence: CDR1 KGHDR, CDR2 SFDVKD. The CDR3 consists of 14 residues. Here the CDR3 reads CATSSGQGYSPLHF. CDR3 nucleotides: TGTGCCACCAGCTCGGGACAGGGGTATTCACCCCTCCACTTT.

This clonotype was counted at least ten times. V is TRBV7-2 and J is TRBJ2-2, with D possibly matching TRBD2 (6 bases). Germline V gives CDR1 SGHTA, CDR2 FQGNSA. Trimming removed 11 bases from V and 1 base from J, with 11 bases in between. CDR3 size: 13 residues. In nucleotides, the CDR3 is TGTGCCTACCTTAGCGGGAACACCGGGGAGCTGTTTTTT. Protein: CAYLSGNTGELFF.

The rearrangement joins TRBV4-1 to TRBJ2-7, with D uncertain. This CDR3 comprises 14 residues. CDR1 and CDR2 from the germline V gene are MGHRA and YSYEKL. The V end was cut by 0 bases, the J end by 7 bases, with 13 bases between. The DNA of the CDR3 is TGCGCCAGCAGCCAAGATAGTCTTGGTACGGAGCAGTACTTC. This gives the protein CASSQDSLGTEQYF.

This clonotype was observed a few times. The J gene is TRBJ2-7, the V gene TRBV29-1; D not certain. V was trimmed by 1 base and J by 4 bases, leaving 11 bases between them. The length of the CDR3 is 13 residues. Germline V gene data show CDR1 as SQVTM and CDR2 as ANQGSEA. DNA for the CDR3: TGCAGCGTTGAAGTCGCGACACCGTACGAGCAGTACTTC. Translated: CSVEVATPYEQYF.

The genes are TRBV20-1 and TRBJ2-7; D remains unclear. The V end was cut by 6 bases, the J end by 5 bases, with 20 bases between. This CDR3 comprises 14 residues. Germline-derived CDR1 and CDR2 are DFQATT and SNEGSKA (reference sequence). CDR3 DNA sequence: TGCAGTGCCGAGTTTGACCCCCGCCGCAACGAGCAGTACTTC. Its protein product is CSAEFDPRRNEQYF.